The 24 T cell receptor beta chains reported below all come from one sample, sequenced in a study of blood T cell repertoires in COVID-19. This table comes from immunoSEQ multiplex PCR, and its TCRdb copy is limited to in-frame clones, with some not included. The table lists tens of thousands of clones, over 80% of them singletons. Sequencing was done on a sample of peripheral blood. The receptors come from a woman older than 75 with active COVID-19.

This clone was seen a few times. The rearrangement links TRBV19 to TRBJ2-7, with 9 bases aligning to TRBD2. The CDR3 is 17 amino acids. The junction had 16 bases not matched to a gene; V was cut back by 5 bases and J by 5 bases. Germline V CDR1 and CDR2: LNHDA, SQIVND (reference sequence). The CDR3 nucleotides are TGTGCCAGTAGTCGCGTTATGCGGGAGGGTACTATCAACGAGCAGTACTTC. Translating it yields CASSRVMREGTINEQYF.

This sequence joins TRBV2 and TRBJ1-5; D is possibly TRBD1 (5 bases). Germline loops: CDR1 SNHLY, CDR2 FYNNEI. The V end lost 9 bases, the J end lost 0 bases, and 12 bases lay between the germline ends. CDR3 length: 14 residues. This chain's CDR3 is CASTQTDSNQPQHF. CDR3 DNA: TGTGCCAGTACCCAGACAGATAGCAATCAGCCCCAGCATTTT.

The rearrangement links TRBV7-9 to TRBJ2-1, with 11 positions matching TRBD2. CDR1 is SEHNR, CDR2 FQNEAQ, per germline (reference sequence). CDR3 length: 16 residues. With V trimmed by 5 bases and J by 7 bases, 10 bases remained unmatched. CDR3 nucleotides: TGTGCCAGCAGCCGCATCAAGACTAGCGGGATGAATGAGCAGTTCTTC. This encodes CASSRIKTSGMNEQFF.

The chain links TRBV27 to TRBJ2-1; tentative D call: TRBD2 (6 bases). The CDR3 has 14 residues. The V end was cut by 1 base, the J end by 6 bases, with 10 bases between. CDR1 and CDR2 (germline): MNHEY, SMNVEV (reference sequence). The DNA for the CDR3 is TGTGCCAGCAGTTTATACACTAGCCCCAATGAGCAGTTCTTC. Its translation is CASSLYTSPNEQFF.

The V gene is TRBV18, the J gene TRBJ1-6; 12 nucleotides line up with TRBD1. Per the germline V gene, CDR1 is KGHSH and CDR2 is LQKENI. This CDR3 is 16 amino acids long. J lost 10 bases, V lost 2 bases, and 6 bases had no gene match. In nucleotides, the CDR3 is TGTGCCAGCTCACCAAGCCCGGGGACAGGGGGCTCACCCCTCCACTTT. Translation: CASSPSPGTGGSPLHF.

CDR3 residues: CASSSISGPQSYEQYF. The CDR3 DNA reads as TGTGCCAGCAGCTCGATTAGCGGGCCCCAATCCTACGAGCAGTACTTC. This chain joins TRBV11-2 and TRBJ2-7; TRBD2 aligns across 7 bases. The CDR3 loop spans 16 amino acids. Germline values: CDR1 SGHAT, CDR2 FQNNGV. After removal of 4 bases from V and 1 base from J, the junction contained 10 bases not matched to a gene.

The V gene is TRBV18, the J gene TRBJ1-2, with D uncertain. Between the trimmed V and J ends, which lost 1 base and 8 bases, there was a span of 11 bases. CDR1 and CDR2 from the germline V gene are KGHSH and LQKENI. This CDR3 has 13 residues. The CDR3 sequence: CASSPRGSEGYTF. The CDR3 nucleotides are TGTGCCAGCTCACCACGCGGGTCCGAGGGCTACACCTTC.

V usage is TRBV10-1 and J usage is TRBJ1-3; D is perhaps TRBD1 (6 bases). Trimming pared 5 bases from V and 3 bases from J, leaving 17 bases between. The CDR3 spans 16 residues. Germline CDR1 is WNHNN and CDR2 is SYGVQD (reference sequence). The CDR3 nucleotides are TGCGCCAGCAGTTCCCCCCCAGGGGAGTATGGAAACACCATATATTTT. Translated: CASSSPPGEYGNTIYF.

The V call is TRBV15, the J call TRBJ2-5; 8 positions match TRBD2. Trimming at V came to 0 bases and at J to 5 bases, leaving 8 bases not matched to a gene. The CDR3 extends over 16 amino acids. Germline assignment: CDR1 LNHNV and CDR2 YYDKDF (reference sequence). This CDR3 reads CATSREGSGSGETQYF. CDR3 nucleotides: TGTGCCACCAGCAGAGAAGGGAGCGGGAGTGGGGAGACCCAGTACTTC.

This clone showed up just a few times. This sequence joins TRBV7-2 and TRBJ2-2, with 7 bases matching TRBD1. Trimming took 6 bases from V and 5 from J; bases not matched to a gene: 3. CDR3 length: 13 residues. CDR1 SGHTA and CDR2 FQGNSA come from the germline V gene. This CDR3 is CASSPTGTGELFF. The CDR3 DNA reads TGTGCCAGCAGTCCGACAGGGACCGGGGAGCTGTTTTTT.

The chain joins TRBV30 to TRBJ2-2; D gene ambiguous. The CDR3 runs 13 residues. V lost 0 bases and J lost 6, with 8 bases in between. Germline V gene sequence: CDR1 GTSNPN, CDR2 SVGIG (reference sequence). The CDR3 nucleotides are TGTGCCTGGAGTGTATACCGGGCCGGGGAGCTGTTTTTT. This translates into CAWSVYRAGELFF.

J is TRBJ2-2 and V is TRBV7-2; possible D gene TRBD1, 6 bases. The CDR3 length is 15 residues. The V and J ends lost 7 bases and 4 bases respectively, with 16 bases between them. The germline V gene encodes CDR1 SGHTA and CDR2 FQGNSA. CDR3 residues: CASIEDRLGTGELFF. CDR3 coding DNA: TGTGCCAGCATAGAGGACAGACTTGGCACCGGGGAGCTGTTTTTT.

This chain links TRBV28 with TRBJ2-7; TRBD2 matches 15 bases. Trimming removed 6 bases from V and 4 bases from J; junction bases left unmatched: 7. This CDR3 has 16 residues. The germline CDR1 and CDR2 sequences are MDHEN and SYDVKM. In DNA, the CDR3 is TGTGCCAGCAGCCAAGGACTAGCGGGAGGGCCTTACGAGCAGTACTTC. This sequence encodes CASSQGLAGGPYEQYF.

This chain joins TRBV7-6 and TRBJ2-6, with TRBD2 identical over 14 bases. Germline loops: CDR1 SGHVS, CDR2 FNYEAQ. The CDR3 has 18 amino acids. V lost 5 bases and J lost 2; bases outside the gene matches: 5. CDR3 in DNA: TGTGCCAGCAGCCAGGGACTAGCGGGAGCAACTGGGGCCAACGTCCTGACTTTC. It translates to CASSQGLAGATGANVLTF.

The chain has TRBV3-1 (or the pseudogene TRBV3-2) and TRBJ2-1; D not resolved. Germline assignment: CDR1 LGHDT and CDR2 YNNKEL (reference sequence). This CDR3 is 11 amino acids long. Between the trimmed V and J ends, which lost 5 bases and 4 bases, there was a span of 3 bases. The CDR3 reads CASSYYNEQFF. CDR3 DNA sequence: TGTGCCAGCAGCTATTACAATGAGCAGTTCTTC.

The CDR3 reads CASSLGVAEETQYF. The CDR3, as DNA: TGTGCCAGCAGCTTAGGGGTAGCGGAAGAGACCCAGTACTTC. The rearrangement joins TRBV11-2 to TRBJ2-5; perhaps TRBD2 as D (6 bases). Germline CDR1 is SGHAT and CDR2 is FQNNGV. The CDR3 runs 14 residues. V lost 1 base and J lost 3, with 9 bases in between.

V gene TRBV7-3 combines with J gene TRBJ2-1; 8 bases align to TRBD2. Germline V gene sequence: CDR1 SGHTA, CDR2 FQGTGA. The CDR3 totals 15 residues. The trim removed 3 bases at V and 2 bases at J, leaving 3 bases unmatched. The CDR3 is CASSFPGLAYNEQFF. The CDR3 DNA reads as TGTGCCAGCAGCTTTCCGGGACTAGCCTACAATGAGCAGTTCTTC.

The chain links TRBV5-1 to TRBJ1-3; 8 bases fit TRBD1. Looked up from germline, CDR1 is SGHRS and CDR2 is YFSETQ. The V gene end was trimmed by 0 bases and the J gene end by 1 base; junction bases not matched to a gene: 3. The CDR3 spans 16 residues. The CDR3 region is CASSLGGQASGNTIYF. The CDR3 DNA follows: TGCGCCAGCAGCTTGGGGGGACAGGCGTCTGGAAACACCATATATTTT.

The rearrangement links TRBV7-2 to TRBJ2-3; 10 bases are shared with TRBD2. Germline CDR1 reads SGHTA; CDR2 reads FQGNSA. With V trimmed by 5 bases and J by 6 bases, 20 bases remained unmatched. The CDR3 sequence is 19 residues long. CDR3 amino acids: CASSHRGIRASGRRDTQYF. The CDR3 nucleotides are TGTGCCAGCAGCCATAGGGGGATCCGGGCTAGCGGGAGAAGGGATACGCAGTATTTT. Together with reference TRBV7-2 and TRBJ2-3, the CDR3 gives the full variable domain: GAGVSQSPSNKVTEKGKDVELRCDPISGHTALYWYRQSLGQGLEFLIYFQGNSAPDKSGLPSDRFSAERTGGSVSTLTIQRTQQEDSAVYLCASSHRGIRASGRRDTQYFGPGTRLTVL.

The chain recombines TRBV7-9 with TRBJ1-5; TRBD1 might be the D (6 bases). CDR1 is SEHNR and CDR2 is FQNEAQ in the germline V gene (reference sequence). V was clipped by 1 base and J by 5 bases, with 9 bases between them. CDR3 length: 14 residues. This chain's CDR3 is CASSLVGGDQPQHF. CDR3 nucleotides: TGTGCCAGCAGCTTAGTAGGGGGGGATCAGCCCCAGCATTTT.

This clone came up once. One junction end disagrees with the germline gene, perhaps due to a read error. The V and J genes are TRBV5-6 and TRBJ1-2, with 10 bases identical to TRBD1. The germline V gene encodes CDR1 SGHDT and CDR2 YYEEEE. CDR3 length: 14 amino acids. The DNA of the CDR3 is TGTGCCAGCAGCCAGGACAGGGGGTACTACGGCTACACCTTC. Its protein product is CASSQDRGYYGYTF.

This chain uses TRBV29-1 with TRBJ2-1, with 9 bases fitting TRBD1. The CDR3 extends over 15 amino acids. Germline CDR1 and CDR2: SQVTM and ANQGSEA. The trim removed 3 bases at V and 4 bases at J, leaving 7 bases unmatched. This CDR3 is CSVESRDRVYNEQFF. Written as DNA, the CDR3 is TGCAGCGTTGAGTCCCGGGACAGGGTATACAATGAGCAGTTCTTC.

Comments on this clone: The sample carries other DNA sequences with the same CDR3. The CDR3: CASSSPTSGRNNEQFF. The CDR3 DNA is TGTGCCAGCAGTTCCCCTACTAGCGGGAGGAACAATGAGCAGTTCTTC. The chain combines TRBV27 with TRBJ2-1, with 12 bases matching TRBD2. The ends lost 4 bases at V and 5 bases at J; junction bases unmatched: 6. Per germline, CDR1 MNHEY and CDR2 SMNVEV (reference sequence). This CDR3 is 16 amino acids long.

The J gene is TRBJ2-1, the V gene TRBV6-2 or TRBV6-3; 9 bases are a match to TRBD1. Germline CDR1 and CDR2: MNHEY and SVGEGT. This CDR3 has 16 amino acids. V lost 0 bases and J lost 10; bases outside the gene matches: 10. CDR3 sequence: CASSYSMGQGVLEQFF. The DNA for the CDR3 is TGTGCCAGCAGTTACTCGATGGGACAGGGTGTATTAGAGCAGTTCTTC.